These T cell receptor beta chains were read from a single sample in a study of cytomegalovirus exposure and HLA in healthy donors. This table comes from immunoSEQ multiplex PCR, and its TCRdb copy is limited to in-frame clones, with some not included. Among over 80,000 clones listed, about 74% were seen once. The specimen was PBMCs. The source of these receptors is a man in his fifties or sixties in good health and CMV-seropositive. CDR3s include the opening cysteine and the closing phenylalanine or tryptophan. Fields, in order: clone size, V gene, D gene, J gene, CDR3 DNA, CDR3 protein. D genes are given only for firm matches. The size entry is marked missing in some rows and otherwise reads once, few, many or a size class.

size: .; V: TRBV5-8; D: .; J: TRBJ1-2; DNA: TGTGCCAGCAGCTTGGCCCTGACACAGCTCTATGGCTACACCTTC; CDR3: CASSLALTQLYGYTF
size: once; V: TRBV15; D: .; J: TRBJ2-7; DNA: TGTGCCACCAGCAGAGATACCGGGGTGCCCGGCGAGCAGTACTTC; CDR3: CATSRDTGVPGEQYF
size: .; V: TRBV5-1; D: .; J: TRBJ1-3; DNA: TGCGCCAGCAGCTTGGCAGGCAGTAGGGGAAACACCATATATTTT; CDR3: CASSLAGSRGNTIYF
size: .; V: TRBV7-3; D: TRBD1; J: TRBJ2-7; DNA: TGTGCCAGCAGCGCTCGCGACAGGGCCCCCTACGAGCAGTACTTC; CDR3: CASSARDRAPYEQYF
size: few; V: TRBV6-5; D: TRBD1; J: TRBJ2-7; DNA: TGTGCCAGCAGTACCCGGGACAGGGGGACGGAGCAGTACTTC; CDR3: CASSTRDRGTEQYF
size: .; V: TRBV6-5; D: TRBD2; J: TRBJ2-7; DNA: TGTGCCAGCAGTGGACTAGCGTCCTCCTACGAGCAGTACTTC; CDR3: CASSGLASSYEQYF
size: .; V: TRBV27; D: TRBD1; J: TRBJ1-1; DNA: TGTGCCAGCAGTTTACAGGGGGTAGTGAACACTGAAGCTTTCTTT; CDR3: CASSLQGVVNTEAFF
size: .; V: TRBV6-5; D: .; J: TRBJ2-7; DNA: TGTGCCAGCAGTTACTCGAACAGGGGACTCTACGAGCAGTACTTC; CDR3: CASSYSNRGLYEQYF
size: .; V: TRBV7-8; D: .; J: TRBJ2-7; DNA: TGTGCCAGCAGCTTTGCGGGACCCCCCTACGAGCAGTACTTC; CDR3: CASSFAGPPYEQYF
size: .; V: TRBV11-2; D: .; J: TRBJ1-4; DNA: TGTGCCAGCAGCTTAGGGGAACAGGATGGCCCGTACTTT; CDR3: CASSLGEQDGPYF
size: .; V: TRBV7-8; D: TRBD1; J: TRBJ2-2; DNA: TGTGCCAGCCGATCCTCAGGGGGTGCGGTCGGGGAGCTGTTTTTT; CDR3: CASRSSGGAVGELFF